The clone carrying this T cell receptor (beta chain) is medium-sized by share. What it binds is not known. This CDR3 is 15 amino acids long. CDR1 SGHAT and CDR2 FQNNGV come from the germline V gene. V lost 5 bases, J lost 2 bases, and 8 bases stayed unmatched. The study co-extracted DNA and RNA from about 20-30 mg of unsorted bulk tissue. Patients carried chronic HBV infection without prior treatment. The data derive from a study of tumor-infiltrating lymphocytes in primary liver carcinoma. The wider study: Stage T1-T3 N0M0 tumors measured roughly 4.2 to 10 cm at most.

The researchers produced TCR beta cDNA from around 0.5 ug total RNA with a constant-region primer. Three nested multiplex PCR rounds of slightly modified ARM-PCR generated TCR beta libraries. Forward primers for TRBV1-TRBV30 and a C-beta reverse primer served the first two PCR rounds, at about 10 cycles each. TCRdb itself ran the multiplex PCR reads through MiXCR, one entry per CDR3 protein. The sample holds roughly 91,000 distinct CDR3 sequences, around 63% seen once. Whole-study results and caveats: Just around 8-25% of top clones spanned all five tumor regions.

The V call is TRBV11-2, the J call TRBJ2-7; the match to TRBD2 covers 8 bases. The clonotype comes from a woman aged 60 to 75 with primary liver carcinoma and hepatitis B virus infection. The sequenced sample consisted of liver tumor tissue from sampling region 5. The subset: tumor region T5, tumor centre. The CDR3 here is CASSPGLSGTYEQYF. The DNA for the CDR3 is TGTGCCAGCAGCCCTGGGCTTAGCGGGACCTACGAGCAGTACTTC.